The 26 T cell receptor beta chains in this list originate from one sample, sequenced in a study of immune characterization of retroperitoneal liposarcoma. One entry per CDR3 protein results from TCRdb running MiXCR on the PCR reads. The sample includes more than 750 distinct CDR3 sequences, under 35% of them seen just once. Sequenced: tumor tissue. The origin of the receptors is a male donor with retroperitoneal liposarcoma.

Regarding this clonotype: A much bigger clone sits one base away, suggesting this may be a read error. The chain has TRBV6-1 and TRBJ2-1; no reliable D call. The tail of the sequence fits TRBJ2-7 better, so the J call may be wrong. CDR1 MNHNS and CDR2 SASEGT come from the germline V gene. The CDR3 sequence is 14 residues long. The CDR3 coding sequence is TGTGCCAGCAGTGAGTACTCGATCTCCTACGAGCAGTACTTC. Translating gives CASSEYSISYEQYF.

This chain uses TRBV10-2 with TRBJ2-7; D may be TRBD1 (6 bases). CDR1 WSHSY and CDR2 SAAADI come from the germline V gene. The CDR3 loop spans 18 amino acids. V was clipped by 0 bases and J by 0 bases, with 18 bases between them. CDR3 DNA: TGCGCCAGCAGTGAGTCGGGACATGCGGTCGGAGGCTCCTACGAGCAGTACTTC. This sequence encodes CASSESGHAVGGSYEQYF.

This clonotype came up once. The chain employs TRBV6-1 and TRBJ1-2, with a possible D match to TRBD1 (6 bases). The CDR3 length is 14 residues. Per germline, CDR1 MNHNS and CDR2 SASEGT. With 2 bases removed from V and 6 bases from J, the gap between germline ends came to 13 bases. The CDR3 spells CASSEYTGLDGYTF. CDR3 nucleotide sequence: TGTGCCAGCAGTGAATATACAGGGTTAGATGGCTACACCTTC.

The rearrangement joins TRBV6-8 to TRBJ2-1, with D unresolved. V was pared by 5 bases and J by 3 bases, with 14 bases between. The CDR3 has 15 amino acids. Germline CDR1 and CDR2: MNHGY and SAAAGT. This CDR3 is CASSAYAVLYNEQFF. CDR3 in DNA: TGTGCCAGCAGTGCCTATGCGGTACTCTACAATGAGCAGTTCTTC.

By share, this clonotype ranks as large. The CDR3 loop reads CATPGTGKFF. The CDR3 bases are TGCGCCACTCCTGGGACAGGGAAGTTCTTC. The chain is built from TRBV10-1 and TRBJ2-1, with 9 bases matching TRBD1. J lost 14 bases, V lost 10 bases, and 6 bases had no gene match. This CDR3 contains 10 residues. Looked up from germline, CDR1 is WNHNN and CDR2 is SYGVQD (reference sequence).

This chain joins TRBV6-4 and TRBJ2-1; perhaps TRBD2 as D (6 bases). This CDR3 has 14 amino acids. V was shortened by 3 bases and J by 4 bases, with 10 bases between the two germline ends. From germline, CDR1 is MRHNA and CDR2 SNTAGT. As DNA, the CDR3 is TGTGCCAGCAGTGAGGAGGGCGGATACAATGAGCAGTTCTTC. Protein: CASSEEGGYNEQFF.

V usage is TRBV20-1 and J usage is TRBJ2-5, with a possible D match to TRBD1 (6 bases). V lost 5 bases and J lost 5, with 21 bases in between. There are 15 residues in the CDR3. Germline V gene data show CDR1 as DFQATT and CDR2 as SNEGSKA (reference sequence). CDR3 residues: CSASPLHGQGETQYF. The CDR3 DNA follows: TGCAGTGCTTCTCCACTACACGGGCAGGGGGAGACCCAGTACTTC.

By sample fraction, this clonotype is medium-sized. J is TRBJ1-1 and V is TRBV6-5; D not resolved. Per germline, CDR1 MNHEY and CDR2 SVGAGI. V gave up 0 bases and J gave up 0 bases, with 14 bases separating them. The CDR3 runs to 17 residues. The CDR3 nucleotides are TGTGCCAGCAGTTACTCCCGGGTATTAGTCATGAACACTGAAGCTTTCTTT. Translation: CASSYSRVLVMNTEAFF.

This clonotype counts as large. The chain is built from TRBV10-2 and TRBJ2-3, with 8 bases lining up with TRBD2. The CDR3 is 14 amino acids. In germline, CDR1 is WSHSY, CDR2 SAAADI. The V segment lost 6 bases and the J segment 4 bases; nucleotides outside the gene matches: 6. The CDR3 spells CASSQRERADTQYF. The CDR3 bases are TGCGCCAGCAGCCAGCGGGAGAGGGCAGATACGCAGTATTTT.

V usage is TRBV6-1 and J usage is TRBJ2-1; D unclear. Germline V gene sequence: CDR1 MNHNS, CDR2 SASEGT. The germline V and J ends were trimmed by 6 bases and 13 bases, with 19 bases remaining between them. The CDR3 has 13 amino acids. The CDR3 region is CASSWGIRETQFF. Written as DNA, the CDR3 is TGTGCCAGCAGCTGGGGTATCCGAGAGACCCAGTTCTTC.

This clonotype was found once. The gene calls are TRBV6-6 and TRBJ2-3; 8 bases fit TRBD2. Germline values: CDR1 MNHNY, CDR2 SVGAGI (reference sequence). V gave up 2 bases and J gave up 3 bases; unmatched junction bases: 4. The CDR3 contains 15 residues. CDR3 nucleotides: TGTGCCAGCAGTTACAGGCTAGCGGGTACAGATACGCAGTATTTT. Translating it yields CASSYRLAGTDTQYF.

This chain connects TRBV27 to TRBJ2-3; 9 positions agree with TRBD1. Germline loops: CDR1 MNHEY, CDR2 SMNVEV (reference sequence). The junction had 10 bases not matched to a gene; V was cut back by 6 bases and J by 0 bases. This CDR3 contains 17 residues. Written as DNA, the CDR3 is TGTGCCAGCAGACCGGGACAGGGTAAGACTAGCACAGATACGCAGTATTTT. This sequence encodes CASRPGQGKTSTDTQYF.

The genes are TRBV6-1 and TRBJ1-6; D gene unclear. Trimming shortened V by 7 bases and J by 0 bases, and 10 bases separated the two germline ends. Germline V gene sequence: CDR1 MNHNS, CDR2 SASEGT. The CDR3 spans 15 residues. The CDR3 here is CASNAGSSYNSPLHF. CDR3 nucleotides: TGTGCCAGCAATGCTGGGAGCTCCTATAATTCACCCCTCCACTTT.

This clonotype is labeled as large (0.1 to 1%). This chain uses TRBV7-2 with TRBJ2-5; 7 bases map to TRBD1. This CDR3 region has 17 residues. After removal of 5 bases from V and 7 bases from J, the junction contained 19 bases not matched to a gene. The germline CDR1 and CDR2 sequences are SGHTA and FQGNSA. The CDR3 DNA reads TGTGCCAGCAGCATAGACCCAGCCGGGACAGTTCATGGGACCCAGTACTTC. Translation: CASSIDPAGTVHGTQYF.

This clonotype was seen only a few times. The chain employs TRBV3-1 and TRBJ2-1; D might be TRBD2 (7 bases). Trimming removed 3 bases from V and 10 bases from J, with 16 bases in between. The CDR3 extends over 14 amino acids. Germline loops: CDR1 LGHDT, CDR2 YNNKEL (reference sequence). CDR3 coding DNA: TGTGCCAGCAGCCACCAACTAGCGAGGGGGGAGCAGTTCTTC. Translating it yields CASSHQLARGEQFF.

By sample fraction, this clonotype is large. The rearrangement links TRBV6-1 to TRBJ2-1, with D perhaps matching TRBD2 (6 bases). The J call may be incorrect, as the DNA end agrees better with TRBJ2-7. CDR1 MNHNS and CDR2 SASEGT come from the germline V gene. The CDR3 length is 14 residues. The CDR3 DNA follows: TGTGCCAGCAGTCAGGTCTCGGGGGTCTTAGAGCAGTACTTC. Translation: CASSQVSGVLEQYF.

V gene TRBV20-1 combines with J gene TRBJ2-1, with TRBD1 matching 7 bases. The J call may be incorrect, as the DNA end agrees better with TRBJ2-7. The CDR3 length is 14 residues. Germline CDR1 DFQATT, CDR2 SNEGSKA (reference sequence). In DNA, the CDR3 is TGCAGTGCTTATGAACAGGGGTTCCGGCGCGAGCAGTACTTC. It codes for CSAYEQGFRREQYF.

This clonotype is large. This chain connects TRBV6-1 to TRBJ2-3; TRBD2 matches at 7 bases. Germline V gene sequence: CDR1 MNHNS, CDR2 SASEGT. This CDR3 is 13 amino acids long. With V trimmed by 5 bases and J by 10 bases, 9 bases remained unmatched. CDR3 region: CASSYQAGVPQYF. CDR3 in DNA: TGTGCCAGCAGTTATCAGGCGGGAGTACCGCAGTATTTT.

This clonotype was seen only a few times. This chain uses TRBV11-3 with TRBJ2-1; 13 bases agree with TRBD2. The J call may not be correct, given that the DNA end is closer to TRBJ2-7. The CDR3 extends over 21 amino acids. CDR1 is SGHNT, CDR2 YENEEA, per germline. As DNA, the CDR3 is TGTGCCAGCAGCGGACCACTAGCGGGAGGGCCTCAGGGAAAACCGAGGTACGAGCAGTACTTC. This gives the protein CASSGPLAGGPQGKPRYEQYF.

Judged by abundance, this clonotype is medium-sized. The chain is built from TRBV6-5 and TRBJ2-4; TRBD1 agrees at 11 bases. CDR3 size: 20 residues. From germline, CDR1 is MNHEY and CDR2 SVGAGI. V lost 6 bases to trimming and J lost 0 bases; unmatched junction nucleotides: 16. CDR3 sequence: CASSRGGQGADRLAKNIQYF. CDR3 DNA: TGTGCCAGCAGCCGAGGCGGACAGGGGGCTGATAGATTAGCCAAAAACATTCAGTACTTC.

This clonotype has just one count. V usage is TRBV7-3 and J usage is TRBJ2-1; TRBD2 aligns across 8 bases. The J call may be mistaken, given a closer DNA end match to TRBJ2-7. The germline V gene encodes CDR1 SGHTA and CDR2 FQGTGA. CDR3 length: 14 residues. The CDR3 DNA reads TGTGCCAGCAGCTTAAAAGCGGGAGTAGGCGAGCAGTACTTC. Residues: CASSLKAGVGEQYF.

By share, this clonotype ranks as large (0.1 to 1%). This chain joins TRBV6-1 and TRBJ2-1; D gene ambiguous. Germline V gene sequence: CDR1 MNHNS, CDR2 SASEGT. This CDR3 region has 15 residues. V was pared by 6 bases and J by 6 bases, with 18 bases between. CDR3 residues: CASSVSTLGSNEQFF. The CDR3 region has the DNA TGTGCCAGCAGCGTATCCACGCTTGGGTCCAATGAGCAGTTCTTC.

In its sample, this clonotype ranks as large. The chain employs TRBV27 and TRBJ2-1; TRBD2 matches at 10 bases. Germline V gene lookup returns CDR1 MNHEY and CDR2 SMNVEV (reference sequence). The CDR3 is 17 amino acids. The trim removed 5 bases at V and 4 bases at J, leaving 11 bases unmatched. CDR3 DNA sequence: TGTGCCAGCAGTCCTCAAACCTGGACTAGCGGTTACAATGAGCAGTTCTTC. As protein: CASSPQTWTSGYNEQFF.

The V call is TRBV4-1, the J call TRBJ2-1; 12 nucleotides line up with TRBD2. Germline CDR1 MGHRA, CDR2 YSYEKL. Trimming took 0 bases from V and 6 from J; bases not matched to a gene: 0. CDR3 size: 15 residues. Written as DNA, the CDR3 is TGCGCCAGCAGCCAAGAGGGACTAGCGGGCAATGAGCAGTTCTTC. Its translation is CASSQEGLAGNEQFF.

This clonotype was seen a few times. The chain joins TRBV6-5 to TRBJ2-5, with D hard to call. The end of the DNA is better explained by TRBJ2-1, so the J call may be wrong. The CDR3 loop spans 14 amino acids. Germline CDR1 reads MNHEY; CDR2 reads SVGAGI. CDR3 coding DNA: TGTGCCAGCAGTTACTCGGCCACTCGGCGGACCCAGTTCTTC. Translated, it gives CASSYSATRRTQFF.

The genes are TRBV6-1 and TRBJ2-2; possibly TRBD2 for D (5 bases). Germline lookup yields CDR1 MNHNS and CDR2 SASEGT. V lost 6 bases, J lost 2 bases, and 10 bases lay in between. The CDR3 has 14 amino acids. CDR3 loop: CASRTGINTGELFF. DNA of the CDR3: TGTGCCAGCAGAACCGGGATCAACACCGGGGAGCTGTTTTTT.